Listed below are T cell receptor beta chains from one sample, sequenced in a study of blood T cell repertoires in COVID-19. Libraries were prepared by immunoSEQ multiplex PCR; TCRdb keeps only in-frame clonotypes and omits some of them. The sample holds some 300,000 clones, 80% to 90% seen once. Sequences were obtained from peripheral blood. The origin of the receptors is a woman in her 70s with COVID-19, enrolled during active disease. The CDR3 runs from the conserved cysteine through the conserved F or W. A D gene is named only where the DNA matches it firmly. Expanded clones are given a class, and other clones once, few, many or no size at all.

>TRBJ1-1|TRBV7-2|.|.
TGTGCCAGCAGCCCCCCTGTGGGGGGGGTTAACACTGAAGCTTTCTTT
CASSPPVGGVNTEAFF
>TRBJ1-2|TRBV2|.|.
TGTGCCAGCAAAAGGGCGTGGGGGGCTAACTATGGCTACACCTTC
CASKRAWGANYGYTF
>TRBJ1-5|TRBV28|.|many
TGTGCCAGCAAGGAAGGGGAAGGACGTCAGCCCCAGCATTTT
CASKEGEGRQPQHF
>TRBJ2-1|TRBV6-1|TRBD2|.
TGTGCCAGCAGTGCCGGGAGCGGGGGGTCGGGGAATGAGCAGTTCTTC
CASSAGSGGSGNEQFF
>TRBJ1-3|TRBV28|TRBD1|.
TGTGCCAGCAGCCGGACCTCGGACAGGGTACGTTTT
CASSRTSDRVRF
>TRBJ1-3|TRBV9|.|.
TGTGCCAGCAGCGTAGTAGCCGGACAGATTGGTGGAAACACCATATATTTT
CASSVVAGQIGGNTIYF
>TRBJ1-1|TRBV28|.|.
TGTGCCAGCAGTTGGGACAACCGATTGTCGAACACTGAAGCTTTCTTT
CASSWDNRLSNTEAFF
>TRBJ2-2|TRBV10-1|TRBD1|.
TGCGCCAGCAGTTTGGGACAGACCACCGGGGAGCTGTTTTTT
CASSLGQTTGELFF
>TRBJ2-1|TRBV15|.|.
TGTGCCACCAGCGTAGGGCAGGGTTCCTACAATGAGCAGTTCTTC
CATSVGQGSYNEQFF
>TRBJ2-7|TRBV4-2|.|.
TGTGCCAGCAGCCAAGAGAAACTTCCTCGTTACGAGCAGTACTTC
CASSQEKLPRYEQYF
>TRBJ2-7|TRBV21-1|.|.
TGTGCCAGCAGTTATAAGAGGGCCATCTTCCCCTCCTACGAGCAGTACTTC
CASSYKRAIFPSYEQYF
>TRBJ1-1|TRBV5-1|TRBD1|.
TGCGCCAGCACCAAAACAGGGGGCACTGTCACTGAAGCTTTCTTT
CASTKTGGTVTEAFF
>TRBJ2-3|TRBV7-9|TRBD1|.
TGTGCCAGCAGCTTACAGGGGGCCGCAGATACGCAGTATTTT
CASSLQGAADTQYF
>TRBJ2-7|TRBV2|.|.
TGTGCCAGCAGGAACGGACTGACGGGGGAGCAGTACTTC
CASRNGLTGEQYF
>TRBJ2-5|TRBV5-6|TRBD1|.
TGTGCCAGCAGCTTGGGAGTACGTAGGGGACAGGACCAAGAGACCCAGTACTTC
CASSLGVRRGQDQETQYF
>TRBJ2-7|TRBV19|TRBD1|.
TGTGCCAGTAGTATCTCCTCCTGGGGGACAGATTACTACGAGCAGTACTTC
CASSISSWGTDYYEQYF
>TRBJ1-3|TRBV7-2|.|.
TGTGCCAGCAGCTTAGTACGGGGGGGTGGAAACACCATATATTTT
CASSLVRGGGNTIYF
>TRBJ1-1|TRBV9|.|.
TGTGCCAGCAGCAAGTCAGGAACTGAAGCTTTCTTT
CASSKSGTEAFF
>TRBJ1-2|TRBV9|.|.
TGTGCCAGCAGCACCCAGGGAGGGGTGCAGGGCTACACCTTC
CASSTQGGVQGYTF
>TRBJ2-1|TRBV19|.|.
TGTGCCAGTAGTATGAGGCAGTTCAATGAGCAGTTCTTC
CASSMRQFNEQFF
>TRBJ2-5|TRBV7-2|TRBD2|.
TGTGCCAGCAGCTTATTCCTAGCGGGGGGAGTAGAGACCCAGTACTTC
CASSLFLAGGVETQYF
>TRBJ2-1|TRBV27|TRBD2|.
TGTGCCAGCAGACTGACTAGCGGGGGGGCTAGTGAGCAGTTCTTC
CASRLTSGGASEQFF
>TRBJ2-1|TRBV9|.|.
TGTGCCAGCAGCGTAGCTGAGGAGGGGAGCTCCTACAATGAGCAGTTCTTC
CASSVAEEGSSYNEQFF
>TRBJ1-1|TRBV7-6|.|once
TGTGCCAGCAGCTCGATGGACGGGGGAGCTGAAGCTTTCTTT
CASSSMDGGAEAFF
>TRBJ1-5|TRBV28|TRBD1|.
TGTGCCAGCAGAACAGGGGGCAGTAGGCAGCCCCAGCATTTT
CASRTGGSRQPQHF
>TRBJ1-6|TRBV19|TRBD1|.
TGTGCCAGTAAACCCTCGGGACAGGGTAATTCACCCCTCCACTTT
CASKPSGQGNSPLHF
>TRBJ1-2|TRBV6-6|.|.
TGTGCCAGCAGAAACAGGGACCCGGGATATGGCTACACCTTC
CASRNRDPGYGYTF
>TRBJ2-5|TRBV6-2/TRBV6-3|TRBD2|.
TGTGCCAGCAGTTACGGAAGGGCTAGCGGGTACCAAGAGACCCAGTACTTC
CASSYGRASGYQETQYF
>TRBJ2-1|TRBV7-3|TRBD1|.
TGTGCCAGCAGCCTAAACAGGGGCTTGGACAATGAGCAGTTCTTC
CASSLNRGLDNEQFF
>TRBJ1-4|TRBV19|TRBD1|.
TGTGCCAGTAGGACAGGGGCGATTAATGAAAAACTGTTTTTT
CASRTGAINEKLFF
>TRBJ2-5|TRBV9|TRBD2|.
TGTGCCAGCAGCCCACGGACTAGCGGGGGCGGGGAGACCCAGTACTTC
CASSPRTSGGGETQYF
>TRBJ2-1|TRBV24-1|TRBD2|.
TGTGCCACCGGGACTATCAATGAGCAGTTCTTC
CATGTINEQFF
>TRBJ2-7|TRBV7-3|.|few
TGTGCCAGCAGCTTAACACAGGGAGCCTACGAGCAGTACTTC
CASSLTQGAYEQYF
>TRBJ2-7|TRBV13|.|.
TGTGCCAGCAGCTTAGGCCGGGTGGCTAGGGGCCCCTACGAGCAGTACTTC
CASSLGRVARGPYEQYF
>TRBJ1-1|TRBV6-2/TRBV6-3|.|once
TGTGCCAGCAGCGTCGGGTTTCAGATCCAAGCTTTCTTT
CASSVGFQIQAFF
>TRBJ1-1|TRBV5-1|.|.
TGCGCCAGCAGCTTATCAGGGGTTGGGACTGAAGCTTTCTTT
CASSLSGVGTEAFF
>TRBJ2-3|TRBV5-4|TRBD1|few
TGTGCCAGCCGGCCTGGGACAGGGGGGACAGATACGCAGTATTTT
CASRPGTGGTDTQYF
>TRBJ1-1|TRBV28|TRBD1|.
TGTGCCAGCAGTTTACCTAACAGGGGAGCTTTCTTT
CASSLPNRGAFF
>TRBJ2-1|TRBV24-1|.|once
TGTGCCCCCAGTAGCATTGGTGAGCAGTTCTTC
CAPSSIGEQFF
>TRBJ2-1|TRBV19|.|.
TGTGCCAGTAGTACCCCTTTTTCTGAGCAGTTCTTC
CASSTPFSEQFF
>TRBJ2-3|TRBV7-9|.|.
TGTGCCAGCAGACTCGCGGATACGCAGTATTTT
CASRLADTQYF
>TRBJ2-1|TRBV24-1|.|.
TGTGCCACCAGTGATTTGGGCGGGGAACGGGACAATGAGCAGTTCTTC
CATSDLGGERDNEQFF
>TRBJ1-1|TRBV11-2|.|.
TGTGCCAGCAACCCGGGCAGGGAAAAAGCTTTCTTT
CASNPGREKAFF
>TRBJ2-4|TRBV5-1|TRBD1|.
TGCGCCAGCAGCTTGGCCCGGCAGGGGGCCTTTTTAGCCAAAAACATTCAGTACTTC
CASSLARQGAFLAKNIQYF
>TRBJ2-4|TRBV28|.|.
TGTGCCAGCAGGTTAACAGAGAAAAACATTCAGTACTTC
CASRLTEKNIQYF
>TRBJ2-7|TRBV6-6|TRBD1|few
TGTGCCAGCAGTCCGACAGGGGGCTACGAGCAGTACTTC
CASSPTGGYEQYF
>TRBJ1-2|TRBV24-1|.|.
TGTGCCACCAGTGACCCCGCAGCTCGGAGCGATGGCTACACCTTC
CATSDPAARSDGYTF
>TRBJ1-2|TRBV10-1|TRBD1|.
TGCGCCAGCAGCTTGACAGGGGCGATGGGGAACGGTGGCTACACCTTC
CASSLTGAMGNGGYTF
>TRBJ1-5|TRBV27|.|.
TGTGCCAGCAGTTTGGCAGGGGTGGGTCAGCCCCAGCATTTT
CASSLAGVGQPQHF
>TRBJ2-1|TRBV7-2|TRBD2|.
TGTGCCAGCAGCTTCGGACTAGCGGGGGGGCTCGATGAGCAGTTCTTC
CASSFGLAGGLDEQFF
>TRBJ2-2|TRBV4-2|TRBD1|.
TGTGCCAGCAGCCAAGGAGGGGGCGGCCCGAACACCGGGGAGCTGTTTTTT
CASSQGGGGPNTGELFF
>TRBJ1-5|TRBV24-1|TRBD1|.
TGTGCCACCAGTGCTGCAGGGGGTAGGTATCAGCCCCAGCATTTT
CATSAAGGRYQPQHF
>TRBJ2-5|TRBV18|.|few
TGTGCCAGCTCACCCGGACAGCAAGAGACCCAGTACTTC
CASSPGQQETQYF
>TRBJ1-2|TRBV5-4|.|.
TGTGCCAGCAGCTTGGTTAGTCTTGGCTACACCTTC
CASSLVSLGYTF
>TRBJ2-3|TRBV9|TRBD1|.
TGTGCCAGCAGCGTAGCTTCAGCGGACAGGGGGGGTGATACGCAGTATTTT
CASSVASADRGGDTQYF
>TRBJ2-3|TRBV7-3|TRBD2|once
TGTGCCAGCAGCCCGAACCTTAGCGGGGGAGATACGCAGTATTTT
CASSPNLSGGDTQYF
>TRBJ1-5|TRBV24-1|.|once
TGTGCCACCAGTGATTTGCCTAGACAGGCCGACCCGAGCAATCAGCCCCAGCATTTT
CATSDLPRQADPSNQPQHF
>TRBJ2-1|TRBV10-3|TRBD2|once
TGTGCCATCAGTGTTCCTAGCGGGGGGGGGAATGAGCAGTTCTTC
CAISVPSGGGNEQFF
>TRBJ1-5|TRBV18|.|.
TGTGCCAGCTCACCACGGGAAGCTAAGGGGGATCAGCCCCAGCATTTT
CASSPREAKGDQPQHF
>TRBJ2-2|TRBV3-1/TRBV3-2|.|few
TGTGCCAGCAGCCTGAAAGGGGGAGCGAACACCGGGGAGCTGTTTTTT
CASSLKGGANTGELFF